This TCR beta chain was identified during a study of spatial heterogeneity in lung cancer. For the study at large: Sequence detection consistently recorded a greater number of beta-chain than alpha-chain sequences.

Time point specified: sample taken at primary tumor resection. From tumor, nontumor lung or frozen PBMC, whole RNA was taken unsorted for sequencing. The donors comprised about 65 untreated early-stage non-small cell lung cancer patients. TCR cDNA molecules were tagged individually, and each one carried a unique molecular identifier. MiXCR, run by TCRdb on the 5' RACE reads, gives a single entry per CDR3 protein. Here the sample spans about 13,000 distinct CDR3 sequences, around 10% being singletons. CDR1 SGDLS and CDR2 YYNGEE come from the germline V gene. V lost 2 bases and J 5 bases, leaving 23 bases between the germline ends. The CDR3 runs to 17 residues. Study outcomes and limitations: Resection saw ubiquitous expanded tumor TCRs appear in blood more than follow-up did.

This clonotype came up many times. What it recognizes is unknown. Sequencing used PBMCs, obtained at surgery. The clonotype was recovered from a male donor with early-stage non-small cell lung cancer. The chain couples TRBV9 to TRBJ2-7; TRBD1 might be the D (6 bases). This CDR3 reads CASSVGARPGALDEQYF. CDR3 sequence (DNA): TGTGCCAGCAGCGTGGGGGCTCGCCCCGGGGCCCTCGACGAGCAGTACTTC.